The source of this T cell receptor (beta chain) is a study of T cell changes during pregnancy in multiple sclerosis. The data were produced by immunoSEQ multiplex PCR, yet TCRdb's version contains in-frame clones alone and is incomplete. The table lists around 36,000 clones, more than 85% of them singletons. Germline V lookup: CDR1 SGHDN, CDR2 FVKESK. Trimming removed 5 bases at V and 4 bases at J, with 11 bases between. The CDR3 covers 13 residues. The receptor was isolated from a female donor with multiple sclerosis, enrolled in a pregnancy study. The V gene is TRBV14, the J gene TRBJ1-2, with D uncertain. Specimen: CD8+ T cells from peripheral blood mononuclear cells, collected in the first trimester of pregnancy. In DNA form, the CDR3 reads TGTGCCAGCAGCTCCGGGATACGCTATGGCTACACCTTC. The encoded protein is CASSSGIRYGYTF. The variable domain in full, completed from reference TRBV14 and TRBJ1-2, reads EAGVTQFPSHSVIEKGQTVTLRCDPISGHDNLYWYRRVMGKEIKFLLHFVKESKQDESGMPNNRFLAERTGGTYSTLKVQPAELEDSGVYFCASSSGIRYGYTFGSGTRLTVV.